Presented here are 9 T cell receptor beta chains from one specimen sequenced in a study of shared clonotypes between healthy human individuals. Produced via immunoSEQ multiplex PCR; TCRdb's table is partial and in-frame only. Of just over 2,000,000 clones in the sample, about 95% are singletons; the top ten hold about 0.13%. The sample taken for sequencing was naive CD4+ T cells sorted from blood. Subset reported: CD45RA+ positively selected. The receptors shown here come from a man younger than 35 in good health.

As regards this clone: Different DNA sequences within this sample yield the same CDR3. This chain connects TRBV18 to TRBJ1-5; the D gene is possibly TRBD1 (5 bases). Germline-derived CDR1 and CDR2 are KGHSH and LQKENI. The CDR3 is 14 amino acids. V was pared by 2 bases and J by 4 bases, with 9 bases between. CDR3 in DNA: TGTGCCAGCTCACCAACGGGACCGAATCAGCCCCAGCATTTT. Its translation: CASSPTGPNQPQHF.

The V gene is TRBV2, the J gene TRBJ2-6, with D perhaps TRBD1 (6 bases). The V gene's germline CDR1 is SNHLY and CDR2 FYNNEI. The CDR3 has 18 residues. V lost 6 bases to trimming and J lost 0 bases, with 18 bases between them. The CDR3 bases are TGTGCCAGCAGATATGACCGGGACAACGACTCTGGGGCCAACGTCCTGACTTTC. Protein sequence: CASRYDRDNDSGANVLTF.

The chain is built from TRBV6-1 and TRBJ2-4; D possibly corresponds to TRBD2 (5 bases). The germline V gene encodes CDR1 MNHNS and CDR2 SASEGT. This CDR3 region has 14 residues. Trimming took off 7 bases at V and 4 bases at J, with 14 bases between the two ends. In nucleotides, the CDR3 is TGTGCCAGCACCAACGGGGTGGGGAAAAACATTCAGTACTTC. Encoded protein: CASTNGVGKNIQYF.

The genes are TRBV6-1 and TRBJ2-7, with 8 bases lining up with TRBD2. V was clipped by 10 bases and J by 2 bases; unmatched bases: 7. Germline assignment: CDR1 MNHNS and CDR2 SASEGT. This CDR3 has 13 residues. This CDR3 reads CATLSGRAYEQYF. CDR3 nucleotides: TGTGCCACCCTAAGCGGGAGAGCCTACGAGCAGTACTTC.

The J gene is TRBJ2-3, the V gene TRBV7-3, with D tentatively TRBD1 (6 bases). The V and J ends lost 4 bases and 2 bases respectively, with 13 bases between them. Per the germline V gene, CDR1 is SGHTA and CDR2 is FQGTGA. This CDR3 spans 15 amino acids. The chain's CDR3 is CASSSRTVNTDTQYF. Written as DNA, the CDR3 is TGTGCCAGCAGCTCCAGGACAGTAAACACAGATACGCAGTATTTT.

Notes on this clone: The sample contains more than one DNA sequence encoding this CDR3. This sequence joins TRBV5-1 and TRBJ2-7, with 13 nucleotides matching TRBD2. The CDR3 loop spans 15 amino acids. The trim removed 3 bases at V and 2 bases at J, leaving 2 bases unmatched. From germline, CDR1 is SGHRS and CDR2 YFSETQ. The CDR3 loop is CASSSGTSGTYEQYF. DNA of the CDR3: TGCGCCAGCAGCTCCGGGACTAGCGGGACCTACGAGCAGTACTTC.

CDR3 DNA sequence: TGTGCATGGGGAGGACTAGCGGGCCCCAATGAGCAGTTCTTC. Residues: CAWGGLAGPNEQFF. V and J are TRBV30 and TRBJ2-1; 11 positions agree with TRBD2. The length of the CDR3 is 14 residues. Germline V lookup: CDR1 GTSNPN, CDR2 SVGIG (reference sequence).

CDR3 sequence: CASSPPLQGAKNIQYF. The CDR3 bases are TGTGCCAGCTCACCACCGCTACAGGGGGCCAAAAACATTCAGTACTTC. The chain uses TRBV18 and TRBJ2-4; TRBD1 aligns across 7 bases. Losses at the gene ends were 0 bases for V and 1 base for J; bases not matched to a gene: 3. This CDR3 has 16 residues. CDR1 and CDR2 from the germline V gene are KGHSH and LQKENI.

This chain joins TRBV19 and TRBJ2-2; unclear D gene. Trimming left V 5 bases short and J 9 bases short, with 22 bases between. The CDR3 is made up of 16 amino acids. Germline CDR1 reads LNHDA; CDR2 reads SQIVND (reference sequence). Here the CDR3 DNA reads TGTGCCAGTAGTCTGGTGCCAACCTGGAAGGTTCGGGAGCTGTTTTTT. Translation: CASSLVPTWKVRELFF.